The 8 T cell receptor beta chains in this list originate from one sample, sequenced in a study of T cell clonotyping in hematopoietic cell transplantation. Time point here: recipient sample about 28 days before transplant, after cytoreduction. Sequencing used immunoSEQ multiplex PCR; TCRdb keeps in-frame clones, though not all of them. The table includes approximately 80,000 clones, 96% detected once. The material sequenced was peripheral blood mononuclear cells, taken before stem cell transplant. The receptors were gathered from a woman aged 45-65 years with acute myeloid leukemia. Some clones in this sample may be carry-over from other donors' samples.

The chain links TRBV29-1 to TRBJ2-5; 7 bases fit TRBD1. The germline V gene has CDR1 SQVTM and CDR2 ANQGSEA. CDR3 length equals 15 residues. V shed 3 bases, J shed 0 bases, and the junction held 7 bases outside the gene matches. The CDR3 protein is CSVDVRGLYQETQYF. The CDR3 DNA is TGCAGCGTTGATGTCAGGGGGTTGTACCAAGAGACCCAGTACTTC.

V is TRBV11-3 and J is TRBJ2-1; D possibly matches TRBD1 or TRBD2 (5 bases each). CDR1 is SGHNT and CDR2 is YENEEA in the germline V gene. V was cut by 4 bases and J by 4 bases, with 11 bases left in between. This CDR3 is built from 14 residues. The CDR3 here is CASSSRDGYNEQFF. The CDR3 DNA reads TGTGCCAGCAGCTCACGGGACGGATACAATGAGCAGTTCTTC.

J is TRBJ2-5 and V is TRBV4-1; the match to TRBD2 covers 11 bases. Germline V gene data show CDR1 as MGHRA and CDR2 as YSYEKL. The CDR3 is made up of 17 amino acids. V dropped 0 bases and J dropped 1; count of bases not matched to a gene: 4. Here the CDR3 reads CASSQDFTSGGQETQYF. DNA for the CDR3: TGCGCCAGCAGCCAAGATTTCACTAGCGGGGGCCAAGAGACCCAGTACTTC.

This clone was picked up one time. Here the CDR3 DNA reads TGCGCCAGCAGCCCCGGGACTACTACATACGAGCAGTACTTC. Protein: CASSPGTTTYEQYF. V gene TRBV5-1 combines with J gene TRBJ2-7, with 7 bases aligning to TRBD2. Unmatched junction bases numbered 8, after V lost 4 bases and J lost 4 bases. Germline values: CDR1 SGHRS, CDR2 YFSETQ. CDR3 size: 14 residues.

The chain carries TRBV29-1 and TRBJ2-3; D may correspond to TRBD1 or TRBD2 (5 bases each). The germline gives CDR1 SQVTM, CDR2 ANQGSEA. V was trimmed by 2 bases and J by 4 bases, leaving 13 bases between them. CDR3 length equals 14 residues. The CDR3 region is CSVEYSGDPDTQYF. DNA for the CDR3: TGCAGCGTTGAATATTCCGGGGACCCAGATACGCAGTATTTT.

J is TRBJ1-2 and V is TRBV10-1; TRBD1 might be the D (6 bases). Germline V gene data show CDR1 as WNHNN and CDR2 as SYGVQD (reference sequence). This CDR3 spans 13 amino acids. The germline V and J ends were trimmed by 6 bases and 6 bases, with 14 bases remaining between them. CDR3 protein: CASRQGRVDGYTF. CDR3 in DNA: TGCGCCAGCAGACAGGGTCGGGTAGATGGCTACACCTTC.

The chain uses TRBV7-2 and TRBJ1-2; no clear D gene. Trimming pared 1 base from V and 2 bases from J, leaving 8 bases between. Looked up from germline, CDR1 is SGHTA and CDR2 is FQGNSA. The CDR3 loop spans 14 amino acids. DNA for the CDR3: TGTGCCAGCAGCTTAGTAGGCTCAAACTATGGCTACACCTTC. Encoded protein: CASSLVGSNYGYTF.

This chain connects TRBV5-1 to TRBJ1-6; D is uncertain. V lost 3 bases and J lost 8, with 9 bases in between. CDR3 length: 13 residues. Per the germline V gene, CDR1 is SGHRS and CDR2 is YFSETQ. The CDR3 DNA sequence: TGCGCCAGCAGCTCAAACAAGGATTCACCCCTCCACTTT. Protein: CASSSNKDSPLHF.